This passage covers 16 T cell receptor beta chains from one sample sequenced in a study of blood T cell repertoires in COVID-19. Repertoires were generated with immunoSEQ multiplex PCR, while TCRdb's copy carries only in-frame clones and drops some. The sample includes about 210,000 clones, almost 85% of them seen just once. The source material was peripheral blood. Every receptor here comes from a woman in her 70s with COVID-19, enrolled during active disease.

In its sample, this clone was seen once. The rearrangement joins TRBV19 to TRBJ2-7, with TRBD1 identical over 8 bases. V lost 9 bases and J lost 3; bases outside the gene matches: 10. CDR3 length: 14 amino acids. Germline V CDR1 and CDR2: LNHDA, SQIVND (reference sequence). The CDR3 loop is CASAPRTGYYEQYF. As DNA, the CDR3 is TGTGCCAGCGCCCCCCGGACAGGGTACTACGAGCAGTACTTC.

The DNA for the CDR3 is TGCGCCACCAGAGCGCGGGGATCCCGTGGCAATGAGCAGTTCTTC. It is translated as CATRARGSRGNEQFF. The J gene is TRBJ2-1, the V gene TRBV5-1; possibly TRBD2 for D (6 bases). Trimming pared 9 bases from V and 6 bases from J, leaving 22 bases between. CDR1 and CDR2 from the germline V gene are SGHRS and YFSETQ. There are 15 residues in the CDR3.

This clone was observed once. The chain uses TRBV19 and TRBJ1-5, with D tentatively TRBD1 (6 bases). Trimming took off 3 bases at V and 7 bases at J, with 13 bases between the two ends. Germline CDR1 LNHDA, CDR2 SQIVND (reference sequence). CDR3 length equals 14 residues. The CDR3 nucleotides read TGTGCCAGTAGTATTTTCCCAGGGGCCCAGCCCCAGCATTTT. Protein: CASSIFPGAQPQHF.

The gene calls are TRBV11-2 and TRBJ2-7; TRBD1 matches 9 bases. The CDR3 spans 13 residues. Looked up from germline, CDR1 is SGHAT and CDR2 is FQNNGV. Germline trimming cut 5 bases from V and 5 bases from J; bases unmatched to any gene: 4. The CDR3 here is CASSHRGRDEQYF. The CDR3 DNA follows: TGTGCCAGCAGCCACAGGGGGCGGGACGAGCAGTACTTC.

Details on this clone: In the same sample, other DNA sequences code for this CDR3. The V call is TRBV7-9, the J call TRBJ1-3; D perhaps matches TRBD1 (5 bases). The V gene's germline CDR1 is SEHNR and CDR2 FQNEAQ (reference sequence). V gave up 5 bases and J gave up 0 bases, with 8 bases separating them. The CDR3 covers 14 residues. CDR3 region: CASSLDSSGNTIYF. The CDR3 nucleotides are TGTGCCAGCAGCCTCGACAGCTCTGGAAACACCATATATTTT.

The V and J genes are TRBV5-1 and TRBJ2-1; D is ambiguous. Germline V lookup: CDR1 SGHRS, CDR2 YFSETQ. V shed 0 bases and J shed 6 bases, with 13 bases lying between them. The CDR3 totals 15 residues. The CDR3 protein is CASSLDGGVGNEQFF. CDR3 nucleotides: TGCGCCAGCAGCTTGGATGGTGGAGTCGGCAATGAGCAGTTCTTC. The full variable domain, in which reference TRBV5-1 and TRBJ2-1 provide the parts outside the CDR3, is KAGVTQTPRYLIKTRGQQVTLSCSPISGHRSVSWYQQTPGQGLQFLFEYFSETQRNKGNFPGRFSGRQFSNSRSEMNVSTLELGDSALYLCASSLDGGVGNEQFFGPGTRLTVL.

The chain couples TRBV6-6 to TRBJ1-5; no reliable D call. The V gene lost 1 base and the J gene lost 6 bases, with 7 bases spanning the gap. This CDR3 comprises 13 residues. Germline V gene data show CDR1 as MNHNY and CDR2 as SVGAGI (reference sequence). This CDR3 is CASSYFGSQPQHF. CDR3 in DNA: TGTGCCAGCAGTTACTTCGGGTCTCAGCCCCAGCATTTT.

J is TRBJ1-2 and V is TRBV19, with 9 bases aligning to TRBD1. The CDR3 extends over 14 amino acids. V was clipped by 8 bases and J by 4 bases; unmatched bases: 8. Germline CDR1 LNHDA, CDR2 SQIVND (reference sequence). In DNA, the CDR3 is TGTGCCAGTTTTCAACCGGGACAGGGCTATGGCTACACCTTC. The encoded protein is CASFQPGQGYGYTF.

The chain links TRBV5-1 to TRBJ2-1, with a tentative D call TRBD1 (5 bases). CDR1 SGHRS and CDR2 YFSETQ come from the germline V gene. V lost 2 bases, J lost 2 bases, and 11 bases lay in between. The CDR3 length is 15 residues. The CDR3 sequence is CASSLQAATYNEQFF. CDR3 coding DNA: TGCGCCAGCAGCTTACAGGCGGCAACCTACAATGAGCAGTTCTTC.

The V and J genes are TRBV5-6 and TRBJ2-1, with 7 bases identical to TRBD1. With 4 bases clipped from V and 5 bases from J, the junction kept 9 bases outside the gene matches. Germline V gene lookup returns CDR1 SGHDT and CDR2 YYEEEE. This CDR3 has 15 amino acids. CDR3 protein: CASSQTGLGDNEQFF. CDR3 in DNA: TGTGCCAGCAGCCAGACAGGGTTAGGGGACAATGAGCAGTTCTTC.

The CDR3 coding sequence is TGTGCCAGCAGCTTAGGCGGGGGGAACTATGGCTACACCTTC. Protein sequence: CASSLGGGNYGYTF. V is TRBV7-3 and J is TRBJ1-2; possibly TRBD1 for D (5 bases). Per the germline V gene, CDR1 is SGHTA and CDR2 is FQGTGA. V was cut by 2 bases and J by 2 bases, with 9 bases left in between. The CDR3 sequence is 14 residues long.

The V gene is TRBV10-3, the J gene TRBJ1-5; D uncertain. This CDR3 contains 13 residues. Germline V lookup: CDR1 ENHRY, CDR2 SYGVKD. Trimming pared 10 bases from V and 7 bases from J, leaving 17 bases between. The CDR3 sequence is CANAPGLSQPQHF. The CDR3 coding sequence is TGTGCCAACGCACCAGGCCTTTCCCAGCCCCAGCATTTT.

The chain's CDR3 is CATSTGQGTRYEQYF. For the CDR3, the DNA is TGTGCCACCAGCACGGGACAGGGGACACGCTACGAGCAGTACTTC. The chain links TRBV15 to TRBJ2-7; 10 nucleotides agree with TRBD1. CDR1 and CDR2 from the germline V gene are LNHNV and YYDKDF (reference sequence). The CDR3 has 15 amino acids. Unmatched junction bases numbered 6, after V lost 4 bases and J lost 3 bases. The whole variable domain, filled in from reference TRBV15 and TRBJ2-7, reads DAMVIQNPRYQVTQFGKPVTLSCSQTLNHNVMYWYQQKSSQAPKLLFHYYDKDFNNEADTPDNFQSRRPNTSFCFLDIRSPGLGDTAMYLCATSTGQGTRYEQYFGPGTRLTVT.

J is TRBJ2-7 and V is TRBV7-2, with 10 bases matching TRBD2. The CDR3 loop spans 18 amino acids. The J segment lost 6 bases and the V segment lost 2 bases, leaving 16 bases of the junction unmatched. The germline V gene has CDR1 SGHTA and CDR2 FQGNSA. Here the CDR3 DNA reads TGTGCCAGCAGCTTATTGGGATTGTCAAGCGGGAGGGGGGCCGAGCAGTACTTC. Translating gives CASSLLGLSSGRGAEQYF.

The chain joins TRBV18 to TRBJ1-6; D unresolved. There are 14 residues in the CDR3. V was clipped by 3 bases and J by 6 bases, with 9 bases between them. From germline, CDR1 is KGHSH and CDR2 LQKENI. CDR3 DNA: TGTGCCAGCTCACCGGGAGCCCTTAATTCACCCCTCCACTTT. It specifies CASSPGALNSPLHF. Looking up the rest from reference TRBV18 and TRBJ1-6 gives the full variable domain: NAGVMQNPRHLVRRRGQEARLRCSPMKGHSHVYWYRQLPEEGLKFMVYLQKENIIDESGMPKERFSAEFPKEGPSILRIQQVVRGDSAAYFCASSPGALNSPLHFGNGTRLTVT.

Written as DNA, the CDR3 is TGTGCCAGCAGTTACTCGGGACAGGGGGTCTACGAGCAGTACTTC. This encodes CASSYSGQGVYEQYF. This chain uses TRBV6-2 or TRBV6-3 with TRBJ2-7, with 11 positions matching TRBD1. This CDR3 has 15 amino acids. Germline lookup yields CDR1 MNHEY and CDR2 SVGEGT. J was trimmed by 3 bases and V by 0 bases; bases with no gene match: 1.